What follows is one T cell receptor (beta chain) and its context. Its specificity is not known. Generated by immunoSEQ multiplex PCR, the TCRdb table keeps only in-frame clones and is missing some. The sample holds fewer than 1.8 million clones, roughly 98.5% seen once. Each donor was a Caucasian adult residing in Nashville, Tennessee. CD45RA+ naive and CD45RA-negative memory subsets were separated from CD4+ cells. The entry originates in a study of shared clonotypes between healthy human individuals. Study-wide points: Represented diversity (both genetic and exposure-history) was limited by the small number of donors. The authors expected sequencing depth to affect clonotype sharing among donors.

The length of the CDR3 is 14 residues. V trimming: 4 bases; J trimming: 5 bases; junction bases outside the gene matches: 5. Germline values: CDR1 SGHRS, CDR2 YFSETQ. The clonotype comes from a man aged 25-40 years in good health. The sequenced sample consisted of naive CD4+ T cells sorted from blood. Noted subset: CD45RA+ positively selected. The chain uses TRBV5-1 and TRBJ2-4, with 8 bases fitting TRBD2. The CDR3 reads CASSTGLDQNIQYF. In DNA form, the CDR3 reads TGCGCCAGCAGCACGGGACTAGACCAAAACATTCAGTACTTC.